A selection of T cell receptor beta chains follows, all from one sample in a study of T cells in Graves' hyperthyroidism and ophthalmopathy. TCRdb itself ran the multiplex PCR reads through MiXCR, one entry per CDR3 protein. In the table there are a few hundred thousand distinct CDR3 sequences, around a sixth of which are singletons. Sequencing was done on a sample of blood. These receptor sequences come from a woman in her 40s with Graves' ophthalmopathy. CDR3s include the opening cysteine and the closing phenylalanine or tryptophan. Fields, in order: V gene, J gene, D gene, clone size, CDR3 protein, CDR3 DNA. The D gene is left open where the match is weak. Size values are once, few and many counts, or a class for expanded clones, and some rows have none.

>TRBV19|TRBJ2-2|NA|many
CASSRRFGVGELFF
TGTGCCAGTAGTAGGCGGTTCGGAGTCGGGGAGCTGTTTTTT
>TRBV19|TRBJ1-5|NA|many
CASSDLGSLYSNQPQHF
TGTGCCAGTAGCGATCTGGGGTCCCTCTATAGCAATCAGCCCCAGCATTTT
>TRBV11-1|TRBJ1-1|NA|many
CASSSMWGRGRSTEAFF
TGTGCCAGCAGCTCCATGTGGGGGCGTGGACGAAGCACTGAAGCTTTCTTT
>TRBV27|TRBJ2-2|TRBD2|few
CASSFWVSGITSGELFF
TGTGCCAGCAGTTTCTGGGTTAGCGGGATAACATCGGGGGAGCTGTTTTTT
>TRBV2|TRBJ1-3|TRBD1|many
CASSGRQGVGDTIYF
TGTGCCAGCAGTGGGCGACAGGGAGTTGGGGACACCATATATTTT
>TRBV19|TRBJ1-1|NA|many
CASSMDRDTEAFF
TGTGCCAGTAGTATGGACAGAGACACTGAAGCTTTCTTT
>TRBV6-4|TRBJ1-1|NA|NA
CASRHRENTEAFF
TGTGCCAGCAGGCACCGGGAAAACACTGAAGCTTTCTTT
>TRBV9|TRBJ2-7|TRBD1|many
CASSVASGGLYEQYF
TGTGCCAGCAGCGTAGCTTCAGGGGGCCTCTACGAGCAGTACTTC
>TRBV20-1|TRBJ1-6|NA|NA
CSASGRYYNSPLHF
TGCAGTGCTAGCGGCAGATATTATAATTCACCCCTCCACTTT
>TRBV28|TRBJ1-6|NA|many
CASSDGWDSPLHF
TGTGCCAGCAGTGACGGTTGGGATTCACCCCTCCACTTT
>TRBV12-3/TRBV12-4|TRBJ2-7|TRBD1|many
CASSFFAGGGYEQYF
TGTGCCAGCAGTTTTTTTGCAGGGGGCGGGTACGAGCAGTACTTC
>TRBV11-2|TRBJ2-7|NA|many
CASSLDSGASLYEQYF
TGTGCCAGCAGCTTAGATTCAGGGGCGTCCCTCTACGAGCAGTACTTC